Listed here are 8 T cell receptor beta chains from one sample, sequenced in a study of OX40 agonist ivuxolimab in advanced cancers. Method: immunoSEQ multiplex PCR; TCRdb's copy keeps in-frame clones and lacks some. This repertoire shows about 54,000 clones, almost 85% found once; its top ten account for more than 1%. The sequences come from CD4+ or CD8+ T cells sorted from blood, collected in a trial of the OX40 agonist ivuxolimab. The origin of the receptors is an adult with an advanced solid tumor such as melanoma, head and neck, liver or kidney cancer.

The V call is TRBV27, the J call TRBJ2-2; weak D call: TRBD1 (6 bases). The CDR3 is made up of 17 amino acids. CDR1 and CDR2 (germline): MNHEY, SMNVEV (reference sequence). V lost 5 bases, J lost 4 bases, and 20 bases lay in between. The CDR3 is CASSPMYPGTSTGELFF. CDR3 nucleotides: TGTGCCAGCAGTCCAATGTACCCAGGGACAAGCACCGGGGAGCTGTTTTTT.

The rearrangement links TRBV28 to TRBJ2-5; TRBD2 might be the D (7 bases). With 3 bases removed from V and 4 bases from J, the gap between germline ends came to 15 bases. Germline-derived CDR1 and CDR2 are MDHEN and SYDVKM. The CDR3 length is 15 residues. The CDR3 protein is CASSFSGGGAETQYF. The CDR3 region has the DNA TGTGCCAGCAGTTTCTCTGGTGGGGGGGCAGAGACCCAGTACTTC.

CDR3 protein: CASSLATGGLGTWKQFF. For the CDR3, the DNA is TGTGCCAGCAGCTTAGCGACGGGGGGACTGGGCACCTGGAAGCAGTTCTTC. The chain has TRBV7-7 and TRBJ2-1; 7 bases are a match to TRBD2. Per germline, CDR1 SSHAT and CDR2 FNYEAQ (reference sequence). Germline trimming cut 0 bases from V and 11 bases from J; bases unmatched to any gene: 16. CDR3 length: 17 residues.

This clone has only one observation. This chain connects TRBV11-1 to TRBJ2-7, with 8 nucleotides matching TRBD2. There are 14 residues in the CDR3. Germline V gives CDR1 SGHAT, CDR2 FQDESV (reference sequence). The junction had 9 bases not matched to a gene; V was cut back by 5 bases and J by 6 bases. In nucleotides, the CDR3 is TGTGCCAGCAGCCCCATCGGGGGGGTGGGCGAGCAGTACTTC. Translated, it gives CASSPIGGVGEQYF.

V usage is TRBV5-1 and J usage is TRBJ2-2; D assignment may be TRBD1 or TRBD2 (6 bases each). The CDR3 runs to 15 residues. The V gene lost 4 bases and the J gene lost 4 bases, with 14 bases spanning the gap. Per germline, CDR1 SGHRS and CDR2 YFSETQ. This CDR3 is CASSPLGGATGELFF. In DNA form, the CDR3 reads TGCGCCAGCAGCCCCTTGGGGGGCGCCACCGGGGAGCTGTTTTTT. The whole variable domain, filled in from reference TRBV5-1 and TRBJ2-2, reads KAGVTQTPRYLIKTRGQQVTLSCSPISGHRSVSWYQQTPGQGLQFLFEYFSETQRNKGNFPGRFSGRQFSNSRSEMNVSTLELGDSALYLCASSPLGGATGELFFGEGSRLTVL.

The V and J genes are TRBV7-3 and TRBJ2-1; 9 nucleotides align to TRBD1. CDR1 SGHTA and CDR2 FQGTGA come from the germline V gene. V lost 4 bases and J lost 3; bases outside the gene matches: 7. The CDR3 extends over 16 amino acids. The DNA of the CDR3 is TGTGCCAGCAGCTATTCACAGGGGGCGATCTACAATGAGCAGTTCTTC. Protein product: CASSYSQGAIYNEQFF.

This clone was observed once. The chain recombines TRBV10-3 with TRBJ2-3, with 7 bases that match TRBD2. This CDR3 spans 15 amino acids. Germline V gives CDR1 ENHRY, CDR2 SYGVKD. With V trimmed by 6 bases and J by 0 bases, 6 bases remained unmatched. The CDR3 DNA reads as TGTGCCATCAGGGAGGCTAGCGGTAGCACAGATACGCAGTATTTT. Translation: CAIREASGSTDTQYF.

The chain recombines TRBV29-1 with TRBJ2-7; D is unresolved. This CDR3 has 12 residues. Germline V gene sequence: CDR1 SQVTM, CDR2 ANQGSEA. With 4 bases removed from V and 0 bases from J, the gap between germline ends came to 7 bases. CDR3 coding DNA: TGCAGCGTTGGTAGGGACTCCTACGAGCAGTACTTC. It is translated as CSVGRDSYEQYF.